A selection of T cell receptor beta chains follows, all from one sample in a study of blood T cell repertoires in COVID-19. Some clones are missing from TCRdb's copy, which holds only in-frame ones; the method was immunoSEQ multiplex PCR. Here the sample spans some 89,000 clones, about 83% being singletons. Material: peripheral blood. The receptors here all came from a human donor in a cohort sampled during active COVID-19. The CDR3 runs from the conserved cysteine through the conserved F or W. Fields, in order: clone size, D gene, V gene, J gene, CDR3 DNA, CDR3 protein. D genes are given only for firm matches. Rows give clone size only sometimes, using once, few, many, or a class for an expanded clone.

>.|TRBD2|TRBV7-3|TRBJ2-1
TGTGCCAGCAGCAAGGGACTAGCGGGAGTCTACAATGAGCAGTTCTTC
CASSKGLAGVYNEQFF
>.|.|TRBV10-3|TRBJ2-5
TGTGCCATCAGTGATTGGTCGGGTCGAGAGACCCAGTACTTC
CAISDWSGRETQYF
>once|TRBD1|TRBV3-1/TRBV3-2|TRBJ1-4
TGTGCCAGCAGCCGCCGGACAGGGAATAATGAAAAACTGTTTTTT
CASSRRTGNNEKLFF
>.|TRBD1|TRBV6-6|TRBJ2-4
TGTGCCAGCAGTTACCCGACAGGGCTAGACAAAAACATTCAGTACTTC
CASSYPTGLDKNIQYF
>.|.|TRBV5-1|TRBJ1-6
TGCGCCAGCAGCTTGGACAGGGTTTCACCCCTCCACTTT
CASSLDRVSPLHF
>.|.|TRBV4-1|TRBJ1-1
TGCGCCAGCAGCCAAGACAGGCGGCGCGGGCAGCGGATGAACACTGAAGCTTTCTTT
CASSQDRRRGQRMNTEAFF
>.|TRBD1|TRBV5-1|TRBJ2-7
TGCGCCAGCAGCTTGGGGGGACAGGGTTATACCTACGAGCAGTACTTC
CASSLGGQGYTYEQYF
>.|TRBD2|TRBV10-2|TRBJ2-2
TGCGCCGCTTCGGGGACTAGCGGGACCAGGAGGGAGCTGTTTTTT
CAASGTSGTRRELFF
>once|.|TRBV30|TRBJ1-1
TGTGCCTGGAGGGACACAGGTGACACTGAAGCTTTCTTT
CAWRDTGDTEAFF
>.|.|TRBV28|TRBJ1-1
TGTGCCAGCAGTTTGGGGCGCAACACTGAAGCTTTCTTT
CASSLGRNTEAFF
>.|TRBD2|TRBV20-1|TRBJ2-7
TGCAGTGCTAGAGATATGGGGGGGGAGTACTTC
CSARDMGGEYF
>.|.|TRBV13|TRBJ1-3
TGTGCCAGCAGCTTAGGCCCAACAGGAGCTGGAAACACCATATATTTT
CASSLGPTGAGNTIYF
>.|TRBD1|TRBV6-5|TRBJ2-7
TGTGCCAGCAGTTACAGGCCAGGGGGCGACGAGCAGTACTTC
CASSYRPGGDEQYF
>.|TRBD2|TRBV3-1/TRBV3-2|TRBJ2-2
TGTGCCAGCAGCTCCACGGGGGGAGGGCCTTCGAACACCGGGGAGCTGTTTTTT
CASSSTGGGPSNTGELFF
>few|.|TRBV25-1|TRBJ1-1
TGTGCCAGCAGTGAATTTAGGGTAGGGGGTGAAGCTTTCTTT
CASSEFRVGGEAFF
>.|.|TRBV7-6|TRBJ2-5
TGTGCCAGCAGCTTACCCATGGCAGGGGGGGAGACCCAGTACTTC
CASSLPMAGGETQYF
>.|TRBD1|TRBV5-6|TRBJ1-2
TGTGCCAGCAGCGAAAATCCGGGACAGTCTAACTATGGCTACACCTTC
CASSENPGQSNYGYTF
>.|TRBD1|TRBV19|TRBJ1-3
TGTGCCAGTAGTAACAGGGACAGCGCCTCTGGAAACACCATATATTTT
CASSNRDSASGNTIYF
>few|.|TRBV7-8|TRBJ1-5
TGTGCCAGCAGCTTCCCAGGGGGCAATCAGCCCCAGCATTTT
CASSFPGGNQPQHF
>.|TRBD1|TRBV30|TRBJ1-6
TGTGCCTGGAGTCCGACAGGGCGAACCTATAATTCACCCCTCCACTTT
CAWSPTGRTYNSPLHF
>.|.|TRBV7-3|TRBJ2-4
TGTGCCAGCAGCGTTAGCGGACTCCCGGACATTCAGTACTTC
CASSVSGLPDIQYF
>.|.|TRBV12-3/TRBV12-4|TRBJ1-4
TGTGCCAGCAGTCCCGGGACAAGAAAACTGTTTTTT
CASSPGTRKLFF
>.|TRBD2|TRBV24-1|TRBJ2-1
TGTGCCACCAGTGAAAGCGGGGGGGGGAATGAGCAGTTCTTC
CATSESGGGNEQFF
>.|TRBD2|TRBV3-1/TRBV3-2|TRBJ2-1
TGTGCCAGCAGCCAAGTCGGGACTAGCGGATACAATGAGCAGTTCTTC
CASSQVGTSGYNEQFF
>.|TRBD1|TRBV5-4|TRBJ2-3
TGTGCCAGCAGACAGCCTACCGGGACAGGGCCAGATACGCAGTATTTT
CASRQPTGTGPDTQYF
>.|.|TRBV21-1|TRBJ2-7
TGTGCCAGCAGCAAAGAAGGAGACCACGAGCAGTACTTC
CASSKEGDHEQYF
>.|TRBD1|TRBV5-1|TRBJ2-5
TGCGCCAGCAGCTTGGCCAACGACAGGGTAGAGACCCAGTACTTC
CASSLANDRVETQYF
>.|TRBD1|TRBV5-1|TRBJ2-2
TGCGCCAGCAGTCGGGACAGGGGGACCACCGGGGAGCTGTTTTTT
CASSRDRGTTGELFF
>.|.|TRBV12-5|TRBJ1-3
TGTGCTAGTGGTTTGGTAGTGTCGAGTACTGGAAACACCATATATTTT
CASGLVVSSTGNTIYF
>.|.|TRBV19|TRBJ1-1
TGTGCCAGTAGTATAACAGAGAACACTGAAGCTTTCTTT
CASSITENTEAFF
>few|TRBD1|TRBV7-2|TRBJ1-5
TGTGCCAGCAGCTTACAGGGGGCCATAAATCAGCCCCAGCATTTT
CASSLQGAINQPQHF
>.|.|TRBV10-2|TRBJ2-1
TGCGCCAGCAGTGGGGGGGACAGAATCTACAATGAGCAGTTCTTC
CASSGGDRIYNEQFF
>.|.|TRBV6-1|TRBJ2-5
TGTGCCAGCAGTGAAGGGACATGGGATGGGGAGACCCAGTACTTC
CASSEGTWDGETQYF
>.|TRBD2|TRBV5-5|TRBJ2-7
TGTGCCAGCAGCTTGGACGTTAGCGGGGTAAGCTCCTACGAGCAGTACTTC
CASSLDVSGVSSYEQYF
>.|.|TRBV9|TRBJ1-1
TGTGCCAGCAGCGTAGGGGAGCTTAACACTGAAGCTTTCTTT
CASSVGELNTEAFF
>.|.|TRBV27|TRBJ2-7
TGTGCCAGCAGTTTAGGGTGGAGCTCCTACGAGCAGTACTTC
CASSLGWSSYEQYF
>once|.|TRBV5-6|TRBJ2-5
TGTGCCAGCAGCCTCTCCATTGAGGGCCTGCAAAGGGAGACCCAGTACTTC
CASSLSIEGLQRETQYF
>once|TRBD1|TRBV11-2|TRBJ2-5
TGTGCCAGCAGCCGGGACAGGGAGCAGACCCAGTACTTC
CASSRDREQTQYF
>.|.|TRBV6-2/TRBV6-3|TRBJ2-7
TGTGCCAGCAGTCCACTAGCGACAGGCAACGAGCAGTACTTC
CASSPLATGNEQYF
>once|.|TRBV3-1/TRBV3-2|TRBJ1-6
TGTGCCAGCAGCCCTCAAGGGGTTTTGGATTCACCCCTCCACTTT
CASSPQGVLDSPLHF
>.|TRBD2|TRBV10-3|TRBJ2-1
TGTGCCATCAGTGAGCAGAGCGGGAGGTATTACAATGAGCAGTTCTTC
CAISEQSGRYYNEQFF